These 4 T cell receptor beta chains were all obtained from the same sample, sequenced in a study of neoadjuvant anti-PD-1 for oral cavity cancer. Documented time point: after neoadjuvant nivolumab, at surgical resection. Data came from immunoSEQ multiplex PCR; TCRdb stores just in-frame clones and leaves some out. Seen here are 10,000 to 15,000 clones, 71% observed once, and the top ten hold around 2.7%. This material consisted of PBMCs, taken after nivolumab (anti-PD-1) treatment. These TCRs come from a person aged 35 to 85 with oral cavity squamous cell carcinoma.

This chain links TRBV7-9 with TRBJ1-4; no reliable D call. Trimming stripped 1 base from V and 5 bases from J, with 11 bases between. CDR3 length: 15 amino acids. The V gene's germline CDR1 is SEHNR and CDR2 FQNEAQ (reference sequence). The CDR3 DNA reads TGTGCCAGCAGCTTAGTCGGGTCAGTAAATGAAAAACTGTTTTTT. The encoded protein is CASSLVGSVNEKLFF. Looking up the rest from reference TRBV7-9 and TRBJ1-4 gives the full variable domain: DTGVSQNPRHKITKRGQNVTFRCDPISEHNRLYWYRQTLGQGPEFLTYFQNEAQLEKSRLLSDRFSAERPKGSFSTLEIQRTEQGDSAMYLCASSLVGSVNEKLFFGSGTQLSVL.

The chain joins TRBV2 to TRBJ2-1, with D perhaps assigned TRBD1 or TRBD2 (6 bases each). Germline lookup yields CDR1 SNHLY and CDR2 FYNNEI. The CDR3 totals 13 residues. Trimming took off 3 bases at V and 10 bases at J, with 13 bases between the two ends. The CDR3 spells CASSEVGGLEQFF. As DNA, the CDR3 is TGTGCCAGCAGTGAGGTGGGGGGCTTGGAGCAGTTCTTC.

A few counts support this clone. This chain links TRBV9 with TRBJ1-1; D gene uncertain. Trimming took 0 bases from V and 4 from J, leaving 7 bases between them. This CDR3 contains 13 residues. Germline V lookup: CDR1 SGDLS, CDR2 YYNGEE. The CDR3 here is CASSVGQSTEAFF. Here the CDR3 DNA reads TGTGCCAGCAGCGTAGGGCAGAGCACTGAAGCTTTCTTT.

A single count supports this clone. The chain joins TRBV9 to TRBJ1-4; TRBD1 might be the D (5 bases). Germline CDR1 is SGDLS and CDR2 is YYNGEE. The CDR3 is 16 amino acids. V was pared by 3 bases and J by 4 bases, with 16 bases between. The CDR3 is CASSGGIQASNEKLFF. CDR3 DNA: TGTGCCAGCAGCGGGGGTATACAGGCGAGTAATGAAAAACTGTTTTTT.